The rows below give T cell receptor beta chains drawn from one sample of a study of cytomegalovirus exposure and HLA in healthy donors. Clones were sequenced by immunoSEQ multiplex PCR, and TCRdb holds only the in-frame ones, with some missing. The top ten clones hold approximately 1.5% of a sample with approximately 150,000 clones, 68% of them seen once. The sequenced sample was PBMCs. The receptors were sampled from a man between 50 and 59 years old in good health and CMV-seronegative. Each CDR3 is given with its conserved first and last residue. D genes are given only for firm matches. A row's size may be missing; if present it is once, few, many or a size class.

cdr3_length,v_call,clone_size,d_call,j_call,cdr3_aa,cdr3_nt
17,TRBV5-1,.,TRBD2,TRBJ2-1,CASSLSLAGSSYNEQFF,TGCGCCAGCAGCTTGTCACTAGCGGGTTCTTCCTACAATGAGCAGTTCTTC
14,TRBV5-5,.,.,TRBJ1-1,CASSLWTTNTEAFF,TGTGCCAGCAGCTTGTGGACAACGAACACTGAAGCTTTCTTT
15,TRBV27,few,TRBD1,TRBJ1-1,CASRGQAPMNTEAFF,TGTGCCAGCAGGGGACAGGCCCCGATGAACACTGAAGCTTTCTTT
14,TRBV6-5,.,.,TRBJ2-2,CASSYGHLSGELFF,TGTGCCAGCAGTTATGGGCATCTGTCCGGGGAGCTGTTTTTT
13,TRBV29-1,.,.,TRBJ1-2,CSVTKGGPYGYTF,TGCAGCGTAACGAAAGGGGGTCCCTATGGCTACACCTTC
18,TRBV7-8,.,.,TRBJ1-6,CASSLETGLSSYNSPLHF,TGTGCCAGCAGCTTAGAGACAGGACTGAGCTCCTATAATTCACCCCTCCACTTT
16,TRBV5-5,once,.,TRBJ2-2,CASSLLGGPNTGELFF,TGTGCCAGCAGCTTGTTGGGGGGGCCTAACACCGGGGAGCTGTTTTTT
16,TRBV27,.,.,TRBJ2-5,CASSLQVRGPQETQYF,TGTGCCAGCAGTTTACAGGTCAGGGGACCCCAAGAGACCCAGTACTTC
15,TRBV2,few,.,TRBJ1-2,CASSTRTVTNYGYTF,TGTGCCAGCAGTACCCGGACAGTAACTAACTATGGCTACACCTTC
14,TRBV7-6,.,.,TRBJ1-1,CASSAGGLNTEAFF,TGTGCCAGCAGTGCGGGGGGCTTGAACACTGAAGCTTTCTTT